This T cell receptor beta chain appears in the sequencing data of a study of cytomegalovirus exposure and HLA in healthy donors. Germline V gives CDR1 SQVTM, CDR2 ANQGSEA. The CDR3 consists of 16 residues. J lost 1 base, V lost 2 bases, and 10 bases had no gene match. Amplification used 60 Vbeta primers and 13 Jbeta primers. Sequencing was performed with immunoSEQ multiplex PCR; in TCRdb, only in-frame clones are kept and a portion is missing. The sample has 200,000 to 300,000 clones; approximately 84% are singletons. V and J are TRBV29-1 and TRBJ1-1; 7 bases line up with TRBD1. Sequencing was done on a sample of PBMCs. The TCR sequence derives from a woman in her forties in good health and CMV-seropositive. CDR3 amino acids: CSVEFWQGERNTEAFF. CDR3 bases: TGCAGCGTTGAATTCTGGCAGGGGGAAAGGAACACTGAAGCTTTCTTT. The complete variable domain, with remaining parts taken from reference TRBV29-1 and TRBJ1-1, reads SAVISQKPSRDICQRGTSLTIQCQVDSQVTMMFWYRQQPGQSLTLIATANQGSEATYESGFVIDKFPISRPNLTFSTLTVSNMSPEDSSIYLCSVEFWQGERNTEAFFGQGTRLTVV.